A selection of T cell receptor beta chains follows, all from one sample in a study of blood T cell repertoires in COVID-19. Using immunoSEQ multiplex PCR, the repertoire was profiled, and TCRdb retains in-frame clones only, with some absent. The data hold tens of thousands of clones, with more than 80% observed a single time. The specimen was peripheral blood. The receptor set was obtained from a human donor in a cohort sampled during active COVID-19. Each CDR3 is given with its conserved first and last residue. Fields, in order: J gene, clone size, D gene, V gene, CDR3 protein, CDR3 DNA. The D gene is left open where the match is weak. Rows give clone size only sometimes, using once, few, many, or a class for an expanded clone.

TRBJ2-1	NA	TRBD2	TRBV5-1	CASSLASSGYNEQFF	TGCGCCAGCAGCTTGGCTTCTAGCGGTTACAATGAGCAGTTCTTC
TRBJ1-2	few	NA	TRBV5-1	CASSSTGIGGYTF	TGCGCCAGCAGCTCAACAGGGATAGGTGGCTACACCTTC
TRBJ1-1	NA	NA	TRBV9	CASSVVKGYGGLKDTEAFF	TGTGCCAGCAGCGTAGTCAAAGGGTACGGGGGGCTTAAGGACACTGAAGCTTTCTTT
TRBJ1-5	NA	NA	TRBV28	CASQPGGQKQPQHF	TGTGCCAGTCAACCGGGCGGACAAAAGCAGCCCCAGCATTTT
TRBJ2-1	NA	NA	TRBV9	CASSPHLKGDEQFF	TGTGCCAGCAGCCCTCACCTGAAGGGAGACGAGCAGTTCTTC
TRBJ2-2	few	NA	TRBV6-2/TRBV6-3	CASSLTTNTGELFF	TGTGCCAGCAGCCTCACAACGAACACCGGGGAGCTGTTTTTT
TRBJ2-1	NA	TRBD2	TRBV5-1	CASSLGLAGGSYNEQFF	TGCGCCAGCAGCCTGGGACTAGCGGGAGGCTCCTACAATGAGCAGTTCTTC
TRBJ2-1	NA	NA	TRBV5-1	CASSPIGGSDNEQFF	TGCGCCAGCAGCCCGATTGGGGGGAGTGACAATGAGCAGTTCTTC
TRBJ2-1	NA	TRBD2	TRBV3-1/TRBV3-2	CASSRLAGGHNEQFF	TGTGCCAGCAGCCGACTAGCGGGAGGGCATAATGAGCAGTTCTTC
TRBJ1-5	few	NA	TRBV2	CASSDQGKGNQPQHF	TGTGCCAGCAGTGATCAGGGTAAAGGCAATCAGCCCCAGCATTTT
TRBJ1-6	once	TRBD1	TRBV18	CASSPNTTTGGNSPLHF	TGTGCCAGCTCACCTAATACAACAACAGGGGGAAATTCACCCCTCCACTTT
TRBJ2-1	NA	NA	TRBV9	CASSDTSRSYNEQFF	TGTGCCAGCAGTGATACTTCCCGCTCCTACAATGAGCAGTTCTTC
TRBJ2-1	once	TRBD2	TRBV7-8	CASSPSGGSYNEQFF	TGTGCCAGCAGCCCTAGCGGGGGCTCCTACAATGAGCAGTTCTTC
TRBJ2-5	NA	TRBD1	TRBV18	CASSPGTGEKTQYF	TGTGCCAGCTCACCGGGGACAGGGGAAAAGACCCAGTACTTC
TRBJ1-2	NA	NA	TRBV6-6	CASSDGTTAVGYTF	TGTGCCAGCAGTGACGGGACAACGGCCGTTGGCTACACCTTC
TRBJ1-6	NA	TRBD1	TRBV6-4	CASSDSWTGESPLHF	TGTGCCAGCAGTGACTCCTGGACAGGAGAGTCACCCCTCCACTTT
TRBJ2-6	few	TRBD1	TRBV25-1	CASSDSRGRPGANVLTF	TGTGCCAGCAGTGACTCCAGGGGGCGCCCTGGGGCCAACGTCCTGACTTTC
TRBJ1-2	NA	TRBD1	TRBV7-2	CASSLRQGHGYTF	TGTGCCAGCAGCTTACGACAGGGTCATGGCTACACCTTC
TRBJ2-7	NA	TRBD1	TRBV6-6	CASSPGQALSYEQYF	TGTGCCAGCAGTCCCGGACAGGCCCTTTCCTACGAGCAGTACTTC
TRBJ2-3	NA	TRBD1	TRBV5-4	CASSLGGQGDTDTQYF	TGTGCCAGCAGCTTGGGGGGACAGGGAGACACAGATACGCAGTATTTT
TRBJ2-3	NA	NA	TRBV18	CASSRSSPKTDTQYF	TGTGCCAGCTCACGTAGCTCACCGAAAACAGATACGCAGTATTTT
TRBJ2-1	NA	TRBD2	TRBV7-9	CASSFGGGRALEQFF	TGTGCCAGCAGCTTCGGGGGCGGGAGGGCCCTTGAGCAGTTCTTC
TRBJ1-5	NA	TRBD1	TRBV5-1	CASSRTGGDQPQHF	TGCGCCAGCAGCAGGACAGGGGGGGATCAGCCCCAGCATTTT
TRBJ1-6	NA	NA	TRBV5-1	CASSWVGGRDSPLHF	TGCGCCAGCAGCTGGGTCGGGGGGCGGGATTCACCCCTCCACTTT
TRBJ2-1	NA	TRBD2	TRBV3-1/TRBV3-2	CASSHLGLGGAEQFF	TGTGCCAGCAGCCATTTAGGACTAGGTGGGGCTGAGCAGTTCTTC
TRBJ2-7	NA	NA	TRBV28	CASSLSLREQYF	TGTGCCAGCAGTTTATCCCTCCGCGAGCAGTACTTC
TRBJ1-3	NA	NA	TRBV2	CASSFGQPGLGNTIYF	TGTGCCAGCAGTTTTGGACAGCCAGGATTGGGAAACACCATATATTTT
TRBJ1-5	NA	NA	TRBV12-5	CASGLVLRGQGNSNQPQHF	TGTGCTAGTGGTTTGGTACTCCGAGGTCAAGGTAATAGCAATCAGCCCCAGCATTTT
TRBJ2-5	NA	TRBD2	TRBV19	CASSARTSGRQETQYF	TGTGCCAGTAGTGCCCGGACTAGCGGGAGACAAGAGACCCAGTACTTC
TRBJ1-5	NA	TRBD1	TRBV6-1	CASSERGHFYPMLPQHF	TGTGCCAGCAGTGAAAGGGGGCACTTCTATCCTATGCTGCCCCAGCATTTT
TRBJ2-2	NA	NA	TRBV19	CASTGAPGTGELFF	TGTGCCAGTACTGGGGCCCCCGGAACCGGGGAGCTGTTTTTT
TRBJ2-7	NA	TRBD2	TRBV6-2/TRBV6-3	CASSYRSGGPPLYEQYF	TGTGCCAGCAGTTACCGCAGCGGGGGGCCTCCCCTCTACGAGCAGTACTTC
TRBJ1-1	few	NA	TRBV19	CASSIRHGPNTEAFF	TGTGCCAGTAGTATTAGACATGGCCCAAACACTGAAGCTTTCTTT
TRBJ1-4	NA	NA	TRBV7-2	CASSQGGVGEKLFF	TGTGCCAGCAGCCAAGGGGGGGTTGGGGAAAAACTGTTTTTT
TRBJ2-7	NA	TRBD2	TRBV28	CASSETSGRTYEQYF	TGTGCCAGCAGTGAGACTAGCGGGAGAACCTACGAGCAGTACTTC
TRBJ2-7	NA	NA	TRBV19	CASSILTDSYEQYF	TGTGCCAGTAGTATCCTGACAGACTCCTACGAGCAGTACTTC
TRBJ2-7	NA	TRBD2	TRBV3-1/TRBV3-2	CASSPQRGTSRYEQYF	TGTGCCAGCAGCCCTCAGAGGGGGACTAGCCGCTACGAGCAGTACTTC
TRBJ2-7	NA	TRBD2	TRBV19	CACSLAGGVGLYEQYF	TGTGCCTGCAGTCTAGCGGGGGGGGTCGGGCTCTACGAGCAGTACTTC
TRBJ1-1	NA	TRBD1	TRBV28	CASSLFPRAGGLSPEAFF	TGTGCCAGCAGTTTATTCCCCCGCGCAGGGGGCCTTTCGCCCGAAGCTTTCTTT